The rows below give T cell receptor beta chains drawn from one sample of a study of blood T cell repertoires in COVID-19. Data came from immunoSEQ multiplex PCR; TCRdb stores just in-frame clones and leaves some out. Of approximately 75,000 clones listed, around 80% are singletons. Sequenced sample: peripheral blood. All receptors derive from a woman over 75 with active or convalescent COVID-19. Both conserved end residues are part of each CDR3. Not every row has a clone size; where given, it reads once, few, many or a size class.

13 | TRBJ2-7 | few | TRBV4-3 | CAGSTGRSYEQYF
12 | TRBJ1-2 | NA | TRBV10-2 | CASSDGGYGYTF
13 | TRBJ2-3 | NA | TRBV12-3/TRBV12-4 | CASSLGATDTQYF
14 | TRBJ1-5 | NA | TRBV9 | CASSVGVGGQPQHF
16 | TRBJ1-1 | NA | TRBV3-1/TRBV3-2 | CASRGQGGVRNTEAFF
16 | TRBJ1-2 | NA | TRBV19 | CASSIDNGPGGYGYTF
17 | TRBJ2-1 | NA | TRBV5-4 | CASSHGLQGARGNEQFF
15 | TRBJ2-3 | NA | TRBV6-2/TRBV6-3 | CASSYGQGGADTQYF
14 | TRBJ1-6 | once | TRBV9 | CASSVRSGSSPLHF
17 | TRBJ2-5 | NA | TRBV4-3 | CASSQDATGEEGETQYF
18 | TRBJ2-7 | NA | TRBV14 | CASSQGSQGSSLSYEQYF